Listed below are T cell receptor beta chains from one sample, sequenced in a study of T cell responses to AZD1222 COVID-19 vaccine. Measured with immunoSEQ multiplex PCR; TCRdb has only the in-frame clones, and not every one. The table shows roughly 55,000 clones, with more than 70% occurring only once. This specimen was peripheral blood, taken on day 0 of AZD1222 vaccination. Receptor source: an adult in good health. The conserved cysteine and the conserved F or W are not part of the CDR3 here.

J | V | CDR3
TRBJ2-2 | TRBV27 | ASSFRENTGELF
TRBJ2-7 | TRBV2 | ASSGRKLAGGPYEQY
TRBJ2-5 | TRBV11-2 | ASSSRSFRGHPLVETQY
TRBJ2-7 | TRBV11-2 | ASSSGTSGRIPYEQY
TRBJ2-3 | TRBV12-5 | ASGSTVTDTQY
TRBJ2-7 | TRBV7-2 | ASSPTGLAGLGYEQY
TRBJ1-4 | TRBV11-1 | ASRPSGTSNEKLF
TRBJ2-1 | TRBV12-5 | ASGSDFFKQF
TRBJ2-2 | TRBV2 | ASRVGQGSTGELF
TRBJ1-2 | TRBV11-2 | ASSSLRFGSYGYT
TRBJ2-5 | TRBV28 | ASSRTGEGLQETQY
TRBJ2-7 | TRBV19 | ASSTQGSYEQY